The 26 T cell receptor beta chains below were found in one sample sequenced in a study of T cell repertoires in cytomegalovirus infection. TCRdb reanalysed the reads using MiXCR and keeps one entry per CDR3 protein. The profile shows about 530,000 distinct CDR3 sequences, about 25% of them singletons. Material: PBMCs. These receptors were collected from a human donor in good health (CMV status not recorded). Some clones in this sample may be carry-over from other donors' samples.

The chain joins TRBV5-1 to TRBJ1-3; D is ambiguous. V lost 0 bases and J 2 bases, leaving 6 bases between the germline ends. In germline, CDR1 is SGHRS, CDR2 YFSETQ. CDR3 size: 14 residues. The CDR3 reads CASSLGPAGNTIYF. The CDR3 bases are TGCGCCAGCAGCTTGGGGCCGGCTGGAAACACCATATATTTT.

This clonotype was seen repeatedly, ten times or more. This rearrangement joins TRBV7-2 to TRBJ2-7, with 10 bases aligning to TRBD1. In germline, CDR1 is SGHTA, CDR2 FQGNSA. J gave up 5 bases and V 5 bases, and 9 bases lay outside the gene matches. The CDR3 consists of 15 residues. CDR3: CASSKSGQGTHEQYF. The CDR3 nucleotides read TGTGCCAGCAGCAAATCGGGACAGGGGACCCACGAGCAGTACTTC. The whole variable domain, filled in from reference TRBV7-2 and TRBJ2-7, reads GAGVSQSPSNKVTEKGKDVELRCDPISGHTALYWYRQSLGQGLEFLIYFQGNSAPDKSGLPSDRFSAERTGGSVSTLTIQRTQQEDSAVYLCASSKSGQGTHEQYFGPGTRLTVT.

The V gene is TRBV19, the J gene TRBJ1-5; D remains ambiguous. The CDR3 totals 10 residues. Trimming removed 5 bases from V and 5 bases from J, with 1 base in between. Germline lookup yields CDR1 LNHDA and CDR2 SQIVND (reference sequence). CDR3 residues: CASSDQPQHF. The CDR3, as DNA: TGTGCCAGTAGTGATCAGCCCCAGCATTTT.

This chain joins TRBV20-1 and TRBJ2-7; TRBD2 is a possible D gene (6 bases). V lost 0 bases and J 9 bases, leaving 12 bases between the germline ends. Germline CDR1 reads DFQATT; CDR2 reads SNEGSKA (reference sequence). The CDR3 is 12 amino acids. The CDR3 DNA follows: TGCAGTGCTAGAGATAGGGCGCGGGGGCAGTACTTC. It is translated as CSARDRARGQYF.

In its sample, this clonotype was seen once. The V gene is TRBV27, the J gene TRBJ2-7; D is possibly TRBD2 (6 bases). The CDR3 runs 13 residues. In germline, CDR1 is MNHEY, CDR2 SMNVEV (reference sequence). Trimming removed 7 bases at V and 1 base at J, with 11 bases between. Written as DNA, the CDR3 is TGTGCCAGCAACGGGGGAGCGTCCTACGAGCAGTACTTC. Translated: CASNGGASYEQYF.

V and J are TRBV20-1 and TRBJ2-1, with 11 positions matching TRBD2. In germline, CDR1 is DFQATT, CDR2 SNEGSKA (reference sequence). J was trimmed by 3 bases and V by 6 bases; bases with no gene match: 13. The CDR3 spans 17 residues. In nucleotides, the CDR3 is TGCAGTGCAAGCCGACTAGCGGGGCAGAGCAGCTACAATGAGCAGTTCTTC. Its translation is CSASRLAGQSSYNEQFF.

The sample holds one count of this clonotype. This chain uses TRBV18 with TRBJ2-7; weak D call: TRBD1 (6 bases). V gave up 3 bases and J gave up 1 base, with 13 bases separating them. Germline loops: CDR1 KGHSH, CDR2 LQKENI. The CDR3 length is 15 residues. CDR3 nucleotides: TGTGCCAGCTCACCCGGGGCAGGGGTTTCCTACGAGCAGTACTTC. This encodes CASSPGAGVSYEQYF.

In its sample, this clonotype was seen a few times. The rearrangement joins TRBV28 to TRBJ1-4, with 7 bases aligning to TRBD1. Trimming at V came to 10 bases and at J to 8 bases, leaving 10 bases not matched to a gene. The CDR3 loop spans 13 amino acids. CDR1 is MDHEN, CDR2 SYDVKM, per germline. CDR3 amino acids: CATLTQGSEKLFF. The CDR3 nucleotides are TGTGCCACTCTCACACAGGGGTCGGAAAAACTGTTTTTT.

The rearrangement uses TRBV5-1 and TRBJ2-7, with D possibly called TRBD1 or TRBD2 (5 bases each). V lost 4 bases and J lost 5, with 16 bases in between. The CDR3 runs 14 residues. Looked up from germline, CDR1 is SGHRS and CDR2 is YFSETQ. CDR3 sequence: CASSASGTPDEQYF. In DNA, the CDR3 is TGCGCCAGCAGCGCCTCCGGGACCCCGGACGAGCAGTACTTC.

This rearrangement joins TRBV6-1 to TRBJ2-1; D is perhaps TRBD2 (6 bases). CDR1 MNHNS and CDR2 SASEGT come from the germline V gene. The germline V and J ends were trimmed by 7 bases and 0 bases, with 16 bases remaining between them. The CDR3 is 16 residues long. The CDR3 reads CASNPLSGSSYNEQFF. Written as DNA, the CDR3 is TGTGCCAGCAACCCGCTTAGCGGTAGCTCCTACAATGAGCAGTTCTTC.

This clonotype appeared many times. This sequence joins TRBV28 and TRBJ2-5; perhaps TRBD2 as D (5 bases). The CDR3 runs 13 residues. The V gene's germline CDR1 is MDHEN and CDR2 SYDVKM. With 7 bases removed from V and 6 bases from J, the gap between germline ends came to 15 bases. The CDR3 DNA sequence: TGTGCCAGCAACTCTAGACCCGGGAAGACCCAGTACTTC. It specifies CASNSRPGKTQYF.

V usage is TRBV7-2 and J usage is TRBJ1-1; a possible D gene is TRBD1 (5 bases). The CDR3 has 17 residues. Trimming pared 1 base from V and 1 base from J, leaving 16 bases between. CDR1 and CDR2 (germline): SGHTA, FQGNSA. CDR3 sequence reads: CASSLVPGLTSNTEAFF. The CDR3 coding sequence is TGTGCCAGCAGCTTAGTCCCGGGACTCACCTCGAACACTGAAGCTTTCTTT. Using reference TRBV7-2 and TRBJ1-1 for the parts outside the CDR3, the full variable domain is GAGVSQSPSNKVTEKGKDVELRCDPISGHTALYWYRQSLGQGLEFLIYFQGNSAPDKSGLPSDRFSAERTGGSVSTLTIQRTQQEDSAVYLCASSLVPGLTSNTEAFFGQGTRLTVV.

This clonotype was seen a few times. The CDR3, as DNA: TGCGCCAGCAGCCAAGACCCCGGGACCGCTAGGACCCAGTACTTC. Its translation: CASSQDPGTARTQYF. The genes are TRBV4-3 and TRBJ2-5; D is possibly TRBD1 or TRBD2 (5 bases each). V lost 0 bases and J lost 7, with 15 bases in between. Per the germline V gene, CDR1 is LGHNA and CDR2 is YSLEER. This CDR3 is 15 amino acids long.

This clonotype was recorded at least ten times. The chain links TRBV12-3 or TRBV12-4 to TRBJ1-2; unclear D gene. The CDR3 contains 12 residues. Deletions cut 6 bases from V and 5 bases from J, with 10 bases between. CDR3 in DNA: TGTGCCAGCAGACCCGGTGGGTATGGCTACACCTTC. This codes for CASRPGGYGYTF.

CDR3 nucleotide sequence: TGTGCCAGTAGTATAGGGACAGGATATCAGCCCCAGCATTTT. It is translated as CASSIGTGYQPQHF. The chain carries TRBV19 and TRBJ1-5, with 7 bases identical to TRBD1. Trimming removed 1 base from V and 5 bases from J; junction bases left unmatched: 2. The CDR3 spans 14 residues. Germline CDR1 reads LNHDA; CDR2 reads SQIVND (reference sequence).

The DNA for the CDR3 is TGTGCCAGCAGCCCCGGTTGGCTACGAACTGAAGCTTTCTTT. This translates into CASSPGWLRTEAFF. This chain joins TRBV12-3 or TRBV12-4 and TRBJ1-1; D call uncertain. Trimming cost V 6 bases and J 5 bases, with 16 bases left between them. This CDR3 has 14 amino acids.

This clonotype has a handful of counts. The rearrangement joins TRBV7-2 to TRBJ2-2; D is undetermined. V lost 3 bases, J lost 4 bases, and 9 bases lay in between. Germline CDR1 reads SGHTA; CDR2 reads FQGNSA. The CDR3 spans 14 residues. The CDR3 loop reads CASSFDAGTGELFF. DNA of the CDR3: TGTGCCAGCAGCTTTGACGCCGGCACCGGGGAGCTGTTTTTT.

The chain is built from TRBV28 and TRBJ2-3; no clear D. Germline CDR1 is MDHEN and CDR2 is SYDVKM. The V end was cut by 10 bases, the J end by 0 bases, with 11 bases between. CDR3 length equals 13 residues. Written as DNA, the CDR3 is TGTGCCACCACACCCCCTAGCACAGATACGCAGTATTTT. Translation: CATTPPSTDTQYF.

This clonotype was recorded many times. V gene TRBV12-3 or TRBV12-4 combines with J gene TRBJ1-1, with D tentatively TRBD1 (5 bases). The CDR3 runs to 15 residues. Trimming took off 9 bases at V and 0 bases at J, with 17 bases between the two ends. The CDR3 spells CASSPGGSLNTEAFF. CDR3 bases: TGTGCCAGTTCCCCCGGGGGGAGCCTGAACACTGAAGCTTTCTTT.

The chain's CDR3 is CASSLGRYPLYEQFF. The CDR3 DNA follows: TGCGCCAGCAGCTTGGGAAGGTACCCCTTGTATGAGCAGTTCTTC. The rearrangement joins TRBV5-1 to TRBJ2-1; D not certain. Germline loops: CDR1 SGHRS, CDR2 YFSETQ. Between the trimmed V and J ends, which lost 0 bases and 8 bases, there was a span of 15 bases. This CDR3 contains 15 residues. Looking up the rest from reference TRBV5-1 and TRBJ2-1 gives the full variable domain: KAGVTQTPRYLIKTRGQQVTLSCSPISGHRSVSWYQQTPGQGLQFLFEYFSETQRNKGNFPGRFSGRQFSNSRSEMNVSTLELGDSALYLCASSLGRYPLYEQFFGPGTRLTVL.

V usage is TRBV14 and J usage is TRBJ2-1, with a weak D call TRBD2 (5 bases). The CDR3 contains 16 residues. Trimming took off 1 base at V and 0 bases at J, with 10 bases between the two ends. CDR1 is SGHDN, CDR2 FVKESK, per germline. DNA of the CDR3: TGTGCCAGCAGCCAAGGAGAGGGCAGCTCCTACAATGAGCAGTTCTTC. It is translated as CASSQGEGSSYNEQFF. Full variable domain (remainder filled in from reference TRBV14 and TRBJ2-1): EAGVTQFPSHSVIEKGQTVTLRCDPISGHDNLYWYRRVMGKEIKFLLHFVKESKQDESGMPNNRFLAERTGGTYSTLKVQPAELEDSGVYFCASSQGEGSSYNEQFFGPGTRLTVL.

The chain carries TRBV15 and TRBJ2-5; 9 bases are shared with TRBD1. The germline CDR1 and CDR2 sequences are LNHNV and YYDKDF (reference sequence). The length of the CDR3 is 13 residues. V shed 6 bases, J shed 5 bases, and the junction held 4 bases outside the gene matches. Here the CDR3 reads CATRGTGLETQYF. The CDR3 coding sequence is TGTGCCACCAGAGGGACAGGGTTGGAGACCCAGTACTTC.

The chain uses TRBV24-1 and TRBJ2-7, with 7 bases aligning to TRBD1. This CDR3 comprises 14 residues. J gave up 6 bases and V 5 bases, and 9 bases lay outside the gene matches. Germline V gives CDR1 KGHDR, CDR2 SFDVKD. CDR3 protein: CATSGSKTGTEQYF. CDR3 nucleotides: TGTGCCACCAGTGGGTCCAAGACAGGGACCGAGCAGTACTTC.

This clonotype was counted only a few times. The CDR3 is CASSRTGGINQPQHF. DNA of the CDR3: TGTGCCAGCAGCCGGACAGGGGGAATCAATCAGCCCCAGCATTTT. The genes are TRBV5-5 and TRBJ1-5; 10 positions match TRBD1. With V trimmed by 4 bases and J by 3 bases, 4 bases remained unmatched. There are 15 residues in the CDR3. CDR1 SGHKS and CDR2 YYEKEE come from the germline V gene (reference sequence).

The chain links TRBV7-2 to TRBJ2-1; 10 bases line up with TRBD1. The ends lost 4 bases at V and 11 bases at J; junction bases unmatched: 11. Germline V lookup: CDR1 SGHTA, CDR2 FQGNSA. CDR3 length equals 15 residues. The CDR3 region has the DNA TGTGCCAGCAGCTCCGACAGGGGGCAAGCTGGTAAGCAGTTCTTC. Its protein product is CASSSDRGQAGKQFF.

The sample holds a few counts of this clonotype. This rearrangement joins TRBV27 to TRBJ1-5; 7 bases agree with TRBD1. Germline CDR1 MNHEY, CDR2 SMNVEV (reference sequence). With 6 bases clipped from V and 1 base from J, the junction kept 9 bases outside the gene matches. The CDR3 is 16 amino acids. For the CDR3, the DNA is TGTGCCAGCAGCCAATATACACAGGGGAGCAATCAGCCCCAGCATTTT. Residues: CASSQYTQGSNQPQHF.